The 6 T cell receptor beta chains listed next were all sequenced from one sample in a study of CD8 T cells in Susac syndrome (dated by TCRdb to between 2018 and 2021). The library was produced with the immunoSEQ multiplex PCR assay. RNA was extracted with the RNeasy kit and roughly 0.45 to 1 ug was reverse transcribed using random hexamers. Clones were called with MiXCR by TCRdb after fastp trimmed the public reads at Q25, and only in-frame beta chains were retained. For every CDR3 protein sequence, its rows merge into one entry that carries the most common genes and DNA. This sample holds more than 200,000 distinct CDR3 sequences; about 94% were observed only once. The top ten constitute over 0.15% of the sample. Sequencing was done on a sample of CD4+ T cells from PBMCs. The receptors derive from a human donor with Susac syndrome.

The gene calls are TRBV12-5 and TRBJ2-3; weak D call: TRBD2 (6 bases). V was shortened by 1 base and J by 2 bases, with 13 bases between the two germline ends. The CDR3 has 16 amino acids. Germline V gene data show CDR1 as LGHNT and CDR2 as FRNRAP. DNA for the CDR3: TGTGCTAGTGGTTTGGCCCCCGGGGGATCCACAGATACGCAGTATTTT. It yields the protein CASGLAPGGSTDTQYF.

The V and J genes are TRBV20-1 and TRBJ1-2, with D tentatively TRBD1 (5 bases). The germline V and J ends were trimmed by 4 bases and 8 bases, with 20 bases remaining between them. The CDR3 is made up of 14 amino acids. Germline CDR1 DFQATT, CDR2 SNEGSKA (reference sequence). CDR3 residues: CSAIAGNGFGGYTF. As DNA, the CDR3 is TGCAGTGCTATTGCAGGGAATGGTTTCGGAGGCTACACCTTC.

V usage is TRBV9 and J usage is TRBJ1-2; the D is unclear. CDR3 length: 16 residues. With 2 bases removed from V and 7 bases from J, the gap between germline ends came to 21 bases. Per germline, CDR1 SGDLS and CDR2 YYNGEE. The CDR3, as DNA: TGTGCCAGCAGCGTTGGTGCTACGGGGTTTCTGGGTGGCTACACCTTC. Encoded protein: CASSVGATGFLGGYTF. Using reference TRBV9 and TRBJ1-2 for the parts outside the CDR3, the full variable domain is DSGVTQTPKHLITATGQRVTLRCSPRSGDLSVYWYQQSLDQGLQFLIQYYNGEERAKGNILERFSAQQFPDLHSELNLSSLELGDSALYFCASSVGATGFLGGYTFGSGTRLTVV.

The J gene is TRBJ2-7, the V gene TRBV11-2, with unresolved D. Germline-derived CDR1 and CDR2 are SGHAT and FQNNGV. This CDR3 comprises 11 residues. Trimming stripped 1 base from V and 5 bases from J, with 3 bases between. The CDR3 DNA sequence: TGTGCCAGCAGCTTAGCGCACGAGCAGTACTTC. This encodes CASSLAHEQYF.

This chain links TRBV29-1 with TRBJ2-1, with D tentatively TRBD1 or TRBD2 (5 bases each). CDR3 length: 13 amino acids. CDR1 is SQVTM, CDR2 ANQGSEA, per germline. The V end lost 5 bases, the J end lost 8 bases, and 16 bases lay between the germline ends. CDR3 loop: CSVNRDAEDEQFF. The CDR3 nucleotides read TGCAGCGTTAACCGGGACGCAGAGGATGAGCAGTTCTTC.

This chain links TRBV28 with TRBJ1-1; 7 positions match TRBD1. This CDR3 contains 14 residues. CDR1 is MDHEN, CDR2 SYDVKM, per germline. After removal of 5 bases from V and 1 base from J, the junction contained 4 bases not matched to a gene. The CDR3 here is CASSPGGKNTEAFF. The CDR3 nucleotides are TGTGCCAGCAGTCCAGGGGGGAAGAACACTGAAGCTTTCTTT.